The present entry profiles one TCR beta chain with its context. Antigen specificity is unknown. The data were obtained in a study of T cell repertoires in cytomegalovirus infection. In the study overall: From public TCR beta signatures came an indication of both CMV infection and matching HLA type. Study outcomes and limitations: Cumulative frequency of public TCR beta families picked out carriers of CMV plus the relevant HLA.

TCRdb reanalysed the reads using MiXCR and keeps one entry per CDR3 protein. This sample has a few hundred thousand distinct CDR3 sequences; around 20% occur once, and the top ten carry approximately 19%. CDR3 length: 14 amino acids. The V and J ends lost 6 bases and 8 bases respectively, with 16 bases between them. Germline V CDR1 and CDR2: MNHEY, SVGAGI. The TCR was taken from a human donor in good health (CMV status not recorded). Some clones in this sample may be carry-over from other donors' samples. The material sequenced was cultured PBMCs, taken from culture after CMV antigen stimulation. The chain is built from TRBV6-5 and TRBJ1-4, with D maybe TRBD1 (5 bases). CDR3 coding DNA: TGTGCCAGCAGCCCAGGGAGGGTAGGGGAAAAACTGTTTTTT. Protein product: CASSPGRVGEKLFF.